This entry concerns a single T cell receptor (beta chain). What it binds is not known. This record belongs to a study of cytomegalovirus exposure and HLA in healthy donors. Primers: 60 Vbeta forward and 13 Jbeta reverse. This table comes from immunoSEQ multiplex PCR, and its TCRdb copy is limited to in-frame clones, with some not included. The table records 150,000 to 200,000 clones, roughly 80% of them present only once. Study-wide results and caveats: Serostatus for CMV was the only available immune exposure information. A few V segments could not be told apart, such as TRBV6-2 and TRBV6-3, and were left out.

Despite likely unrecorded immune exposures, the donors were nominally healthy at the time of sampling. Germline V gene sequence: CDR1 MGHDK, CDR2 SYGVNS. The CDR3 totals 15 residues. Trimming pared 7 bases from V and 5 bases from J, leaving 20 bases between. The V call is TRBV25-1, the J call TRBJ2-5; tentatively, D is TRBD2 (5 bases). This clonotype originated in a female donor in good health and CMV-seronegative. The specimen was PBMCs. In nucleotides, the CDR3 is TGTGCCAGCACCGCCCGGGATCAGTGGTCGGAGACCCAGTACTTC. This encodes CASTARDQWSETQYF. The variable domain in full, with the rest retrieved from reference TRBV25-1 and TRBJ2-5, is EADIYQTPRYLVIGTGKKITLECSQTMGHDKMYWYQQDPGMELHLIHYSYGVNSTEKGDLSSESTVSRIRTEHFPLTLESARPSHTSQYLCASTARDQWSETQYFGPGTRLLVL.